This T cell receptor beta chain was sequenced during a study of identical twins. This clonotype was seen repeatedly, ten times or more. TCRdb reprocessed the 5' RACE reads via MiXCR and lists one record per CDR3 protein. The table has some 200,000 distinct CDR3 sequences, less than 8% seen once; the top ten hold about 1.8%. This CDR3 is 13 amino acids long. In germline, CDR1 is MRHNA, CDR2 SNTAGT. V was trimmed by 0 bases and J by 5 bases, leaving 5 bases between them. These data also featured in a second study, about yellow fever vaccine responses in identical twins. That work states: Twins' vaccine T cell responses were reported to seem partly convergent and partly personalized.

The sample was memory (CD45RO+) T cells sorted from blood. The chain recombines TRBV6-4 with TRBJ2-1; D possibly corresponds to TRBD1 (5 bases). This TCR was recovered from a woman younger than 30 in good health. The CDR3 DNA is TGTGCCAGCAGTGACTCGGACAACAATGAGCAGTTCTTC. Translated: CASSDSDNNEQFF.